This T cell receptor beta chain was captured in a study of blood T cell repertoires in COVID-19. For the study at large: Sources were T cells, B-cell-depleted T cells, or PBMCs; the material itself was cDNA or gDNA.

This clone was observed a single time. Germline and junction disagree at one end, which may indicate a read error. The length of the CDR3 is 12 residues. Germline V gene sequence: CDR1 SNHLY, CDR2 FYNNEI. The authors' processing: For nucleated cells, counts were estimated from reference gene primer amplification. Assay: immunoSEQ multiplex PCR; the TCRdb copy retains only in-frame clones and omits some. That table is the source of V, J and clone size, and D and trimming were worked out from the DNA. The sample holds approximately 170,000 clones; 93% are singletons and the top ten take roughly 2%. The sequenced material came from peripheral blood. The chain recombines TRBV2 with TRBJ2-1; D call uncertain. This sequence was found in a woman aged 55-69 years with COVID-19, enrolled during active disease. CDR3 residues: CASTLSHNEQFF. CDR3 sequence (DNA): TGTGCCAGCACCCTCTCCCACAATGAGCAGTTCTTC.